These 12 T cell receptor beta chains came from one sample sequenced in a study of T cells in Graves' hyperthyroidism and ophthalmopathy (dated by TCRdb to the late 2010s). Library construction relied on multiplex PCR. This sample was sequenced with an Illumina HiSeq 2000. Amplification of TCR beta CDR3 regions was carried out from RNA transcripts. For the first round of RT-PCR on the TCR CDR3, the HTBI primer set was used together with the Qiagen OneStep RT-PCR kit. The public sequencing data were trimmed at Q25 with fastp and processed into clonotypes with MiXCR by TCRdb, which kept only in-frame beta chains. A single entry per CDR3 protein holds the most common genes and DNA from its merged rows. The sample table records 250,000 or so distinct CDR3 sequences; approximately 14% of these occur just once. Jointly, the top ten make up 30% of the sample. The sample consisted of blood. The receptors were sampled from a woman between 50 and 59 years old with Graves' hyperthyroidism that later progressed to Graves' ophthalmopathy.

This clonotype was recorded many times. The CDR3 coding sequence is TGTGCCAGCAGTTTAAGGGTCACTGAAGCTTTCTTT. Its translation: CASSLRVTEAFF. This rearrangement joins TRBV28 to TRBJ1-1; unclear D gene. V was clipped by 2 bases and J by 4 bases, with 5 bases between them. This CDR3 has 12 amino acids. Germline-derived CDR1 and CDR2 are MDHEN and SYDVKM.

This clonotype was seen more than once but under ten times. V is TRBV5-4 and J is TRBJ1-1; 7 positions agree with TRBD1. CDR3 length: 15 residues. The J segment lost 4 bases and the V segment lost 3 bases, leaving 9 bases of the junction unmatched. In germline, CDR1 is SGHNT, CDR2 YYREEE (reference sequence). CDR3 DNA: TGTGCCAGCAGCTCCCCCCTACAGGGGCGCACTGAAGCTTTCTTT. Amino acids: CASSSPLQGRTEAFF.

This clonotype was found a few times. The J gene is TRBJ2-1, the V gene TRBV19; weak D call: TRBD2 (6 bases). CDR1 is LNHDA and CDR2 is SQIVND in the germline V gene (reference sequence). The CDR3 runs to 21 residues. V lost 4 bases and J lost 3, with 31 bases in between. CDR3 residues: CASSTTRTTSSDEKFYNEQFF. The DNA of the CDR3 is TGTGCCAGTAGTACGACGAGAACGACTAGTAGCGACGAAAAGTTCTACAATGAGCAGTTCTTC.

This clonotype was recorded at least ten times. The chain is built from TRBV2 and TRBJ2-7; tentative D call: TRBD2 (5 bases). Trimming stripped 6 bases from V and 2 bases from J, with 14 bases between. This CDR3 is 14 amino acids long. The germline gives CDR1 SNHLY, CDR2 FYNNEI. CDR3 sequence: CASRGNGGPYEQYF. The CDR3, as DNA: TGTGCCAGCAGGGGGAATGGAGGACCCTACGAGCAGTACTTC.

This clonotype was picked up many times. The V and J genes are TRBV27 and TRBJ1-4; D call uncertain. This CDR3 is 15 amino acids long. In germline, CDR1 is MNHEY, CDR2 SMNVEV (reference sequence). The V and J ends lost 8 bases and 2 bases respectively, with 15 bases between them. This CDR3 is CASRGNGVTNEKLFF. CDR3 sequence (DNA): TGTGCCAGCCGAGGAAATGGAGTTACTAATGAAAAACTGTTTTTT.

Ten or more counts support this clonotype. V usage is TRBV12-3 or TRBV12-4 and J usage is TRBJ2-3; 9 nucleotides align to TRBD2. This CDR3 spans 15 amino acids. Trimming at V came to 7 bases and at J to 3 bases, leaving 8 bases not matched to a gene. CDR3 amino acids: CASTPGLAPTDTQYF. Written as DNA, the CDR3 is TGTGCCAGCACTCCAGGACTAGCGCCGACAGATACGCAGTATTTT.

This clonotype occurred a few times. The chain recombines TRBV30 with TRBJ2-6; D is perhaps TRBD1 or TRBD2 (6 bases each). The germline V and J ends were trimmed by 2 bases and 0 bases, with 11 bases remaining between them. The V gene's germline CDR1 is GTSNPN and CDR2 SVGIG (reference sequence). The CDR3 consists of 16 residues. The CDR3 spells CAWSKGGPSGANVLTF. Written as DNA, the CDR3 is TGTGCCTGGAGTAAAGGGGGGCCCTCTGGGGCCAACGTCCTGACTTTC.

This chain connects TRBV20-1 to TRBJ2-1; 12 nucleotides align to TRBD2. With 0 bases clipped from V and 10 bases from J, the junction kept 7 bases outside the gene matches. Germline V gene sequence: CDR1 DFQATT, CDR2 SNEGSKA (reference sequence). The CDR3 consists of 15 residues. CDR3 protein: CSARDLTSGSGEQFF. The CDR3 bases are TGCAGTGCTAGAGATCTGACTAGCGGGAGTGGGGAGCAGTTCTTC.

This clonotype turned up a few times. This chain joins TRBV5-6 and TRBJ1-4; D remains ambiguous. CDR3 length equals 16 residues. V was trimmed by 4 bases and J by 5 bases, leaving 18 bases between them. Germline V gene sequence: CDR1 SGHDT, CDR2 YYEEEE. The CDR3 nucleotides are TGTGCCAGCAGCCCTTACGGCGGCAGCTTAAATGAAAAACTGTTTTTT. Amino acids: CASSPYGGSLNEKLFF.

In its sample, this clonotype was seen many times. This rearrangement joins TRBV7-9 to TRBJ2-5, with D possibly being TRBD2 (6 bases). Per germline, CDR1 SEHNR and CDR2 FQNEAQ (reference sequence). Deletions cut 2 bases from V and 5 bases from J, with 12 bases between. The CDR3 is made up of 14 amino acids. The CDR3 coding sequence is TGTGCCAGCAGCTTACTGACTAGGGTGGAGACCCAGTACTTC. Amino acids: CASSLLTRVETQYF.

This clonotype was observed at least ten times. The chain has TRBV7-2 and TRBJ2-7, with 11 bases aligning to TRBD2. CDR3 length: 14 amino acids. Per the germline V gene, CDR1 is SGHTA and CDR2 is FQGNSA. Trimming at V came to 6 bases and at J to 4 bases, leaving 5 bases not matched to a gene. The DNA of the CDR3 is TGTGCCAGCAGGCTAGCGGGGGGAAGATACGAGCAGTACTTC. Protein product: CASRLAGGRYEQYF.

This clonotype was counted between two and nine times. The chain has TRBV10-3 and TRBJ2-7; D is uncertain. Germline CDR1 is ENHRY and CDR2 is SYGVKD. The V gene lost 5 bases and the J gene lost 3 bases, with 8 bases spanning the gap. This CDR3 region has 12 residues. The CDR3: CAISPQDYEQYF. Here the CDR3 DNA reads TGTGCCATCAGTCCCCAAGACTACGAGCAGTACTTC.